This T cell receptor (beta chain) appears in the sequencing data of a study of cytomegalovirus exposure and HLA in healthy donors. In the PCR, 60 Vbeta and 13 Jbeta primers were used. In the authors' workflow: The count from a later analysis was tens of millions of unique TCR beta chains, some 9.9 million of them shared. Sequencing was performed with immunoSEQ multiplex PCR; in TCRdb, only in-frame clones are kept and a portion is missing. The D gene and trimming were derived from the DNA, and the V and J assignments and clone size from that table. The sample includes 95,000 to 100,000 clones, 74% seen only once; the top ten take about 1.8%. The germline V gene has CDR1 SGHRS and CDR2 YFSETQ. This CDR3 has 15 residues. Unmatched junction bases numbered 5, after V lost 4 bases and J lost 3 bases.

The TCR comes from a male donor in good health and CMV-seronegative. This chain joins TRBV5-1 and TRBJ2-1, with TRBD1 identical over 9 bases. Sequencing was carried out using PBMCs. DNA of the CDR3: TGCGCCAGCAGCCGGGGACAGGGTGGCTACAATGAGCAGTTCTTC. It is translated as CASSRGQGGYNEQFF.